This entry is about one TCR beta chain. Its antigen is unknown. The PCR ran on 60 Vbeta and 13 Jbeta primers. TCRdb's copy holds only in-frame clones and misses some; the assay was immunoSEQ multiplex PCR. The sample totals around 70,000 clones. Trimming pared 6 bases from V and 1 base from J, leaving 9 bases between. The germline gives CDR1 KGHSH, CDR2 LQKENI. The CDR3 runs 13 residues. The data derive from a study of cytomegalovirus exposure and HLA in healthy donors. Findings and caveats of the study: HLA alleles were associated with roughly 15,000 TCR beta sequences in a later analysis at 0.05 false discovery rate. When analyzed later, the rates of TCR association showed variation by HLA locus, with DRB1 the most and HLA-C the fewest. Indistinguishable V segments, including TRBV6-2 and TRBV6-3, were excluded.

Source material: PBMCs. The sequence came from a woman in her twenties or thirties in good health and CMV-seronegative. The V and J genes are TRBV18 and TRBJ1-2; D gene unclear. This chain's CDR3 is CASSGDRNYGYTF. As DNA, the CDR3 is TGTGCCAGCTCGGGAGACCGTAACTATGGCTACACCTTC.